This T cell receptor beta chain was found in a study of blood T cell repertoires in COVID-19. Background on the study: Whether acute or convalescent, the COVID-19 samples came from the United States, Italy and Spain. T cells, B-cell-depleted T cells, or PBMCs supplied cDNA or gDNA.

In this sample, this clone turned up a few times. Per the authors' pipeline: From reference gene primer amplification, estimates of nucleated cell counts were derived. Data came from immunoSEQ multiplex PCR; TCRdb stores just in-frame clones and leaves some out. V and J calls and clone size are as listed in that table; D and trimming were resolved from the DNA. The profile shows 190,000 or so clones, around 90% of them singletons. CDR1 is SNHLY and CDR2 is FYNNEI in the germline V gene. The V end lost 5 bases, the J end lost 8 bases, and 18 bases lay between the germline ends. The length of the CDR3 is 14 residues.

This sequence joins TRBV2 and TRBJ1-2; D is undetermined. What was sequenced was peripheral blood. The clonotype comes from a man aged 35 to 55 with active or convalescent COVID-19. DNA for the CDR3: TGTGCCAGCAGTTCTCCGACACCGCTTTGGGGCTACACCTTC. Residues: CASSSPTPLWGYTF.